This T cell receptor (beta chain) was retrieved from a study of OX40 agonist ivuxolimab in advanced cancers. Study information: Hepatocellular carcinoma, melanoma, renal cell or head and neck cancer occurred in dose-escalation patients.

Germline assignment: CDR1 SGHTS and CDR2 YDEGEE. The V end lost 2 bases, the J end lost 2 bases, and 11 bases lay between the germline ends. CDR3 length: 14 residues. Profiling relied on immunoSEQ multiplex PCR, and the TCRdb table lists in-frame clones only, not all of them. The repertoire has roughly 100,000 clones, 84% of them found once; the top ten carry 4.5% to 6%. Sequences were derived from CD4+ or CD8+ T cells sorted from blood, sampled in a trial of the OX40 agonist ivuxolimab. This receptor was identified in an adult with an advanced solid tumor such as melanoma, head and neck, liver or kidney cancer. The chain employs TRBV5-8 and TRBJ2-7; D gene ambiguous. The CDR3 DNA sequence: TGTGCCAGCAGCTTAGGCCACCTAACCTACGAGCAGTACTTC. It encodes CASSLGHLTYEQYF.